Listed below are T cell receptor beta chains from one sample, sequenced in a study of blood T cells in healthy people across ages. TCRdb itself ran the 5' RACE reads through MiXCR, one entry per CDR3 protein. The sample has 450,000 to 650,000 distinct CDR3 sequences; approximately 25% are singletons. Separately, the same data were catalogued under a study of T cells of mothers and their children.

Sample: blood. The receptor set was obtained from a boy aged 5-17 years in good health. Both conserved end residues are part of each CDR3. A D gene is named only where the DNA matches it firmly. Clone size is given for some rows only: seen once, a few or many times, or a class if the clone is expanded.

CDR3aa: CATTNQGSYEQYF; CDR3nt: TGTGCCACCACAAACCAGGGGAGCTACGAGCAGTACTTC; d_gene: -; v_gene: TRBV2; j_gene: TRBJ2-7; abundance: -
CDR3aa: CSVEEGRQNTEAFF; CDR3nt: TGCAGCGTTGAAGAGGGCAGGCAGAACACTGAAGCTTTCTTT; d_gene: -; v_gene: TRBV29-1; j_gene: TRBJ1-1; abundance: few
CDR3aa: CAIRGPSYEQYF; CDR3nt: TGTGCCATCAGGGGACCTTCCTACGAGCAGTACTTC; d_gene: -; v_gene: TRBV10-3; j_gene: TRBJ2-7; abundance: -
CDR3aa: CASSDRSRGRINEQYF; CDR3nt: TGTGCCAGCAGTGACCGGAGCAGGGGGCGAATCAACGAGCAGTACTTC; d_gene: TRBD1; v_gene: TRBV25-1; j_gene: TRBJ2-7; abundance: few
CDR3aa: CASSPFGGTDTQYF; CDR3nt: TGTGCCAGCAGCCCATTTGGGGGAACAGATACGCAGTATTTT; d_gene: -; v_gene: TRBV7-6; j_gene: TRBJ2-3; abundance: few
CDR3aa: CASSLAGRVDEQYF; CDR3nt: TGTGCCAGCAGTTTAGCCGGGAGAGTGGACGAGCAGTACTTC; d_gene: -; v_gene: TRBV12-3/TRBV12-4; j_gene: TRBJ2-7; abundance: -
CDR3aa: CASSLDRGRDGYTF; CDR3nt: TGTGCCAGCAGCTTAGATAGGGGGCGAGATGGCTACACCTTC; d_gene: TRBD1; v_gene: TRBV7-8; j_gene: TRBJ1-2; abundance: -
CDR3aa: CASSLPGQSETQYF; CDR3nt: TGTGCCAGCAGTTTACCGGGACAGTCAGAGACCCAGTACTTC; d_gene: TRBD1; v_gene: TRBV28; j_gene: TRBJ2-5; abundance: -
CDR3aa: CASRSLEVWYTEAFF; CDR3nt: TGTGCCAGCAGGAGTCTCGAGGTTTGGTACACTGAAGCTTTCTTT; d_gene: -; v_gene: TRBV6-2/TRBV6-3; j_gene: TRBJ1-1; abundance: -
CDR3aa: CASSQELPGQLFF; CDR3nt: TGCGCCAGCAGCCAGGAACTCCCGGGACAGCTGTTTTTT; d_gene: TRBD1; v_gene: TRBV4-1; j_gene: TRBJ1-4; abundance: few
CDR3aa: CASRPTQGGNTEAFF; CDR3nt: TGTGCCAGCAGACCAACCCAGGGGGGGAACACTGAAGCTTTCTTT; d_gene: TRBD1; v_gene: TRBV7-9; j_gene: TRBJ1-1; abundance: few
CDR3aa: CASSDGLDTGELFF; CDR3nt: TGTGCCAGCAGTGACGGACTAGACACCGGGGAGCTGTTTTTT; d_gene: TRBD2; v_gene: TRBV6-4; j_gene: TRBJ2-2; abundance: many
CDR3aa: CASRKTPEETQYF; CDR3nt: TGTGCCAGTAGAAAAACACCCGAAGAGACCCAGTACTTC; d_gene: -; v_gene: TRBV19; j_gene: TRBJ2-5; abundance: -
CDR3aa: CASSQVFTGAANTEAFF; CDR3nt: TGTGCCAGCAGCCAAGTATTCACAGGGGCGGCGAACACTGAAGCTTTCTTT; d_gene: TRBD1; v_gene: TRBV3-1; j_gene: TRBJ1-1; abundance: few
CDR3aa: CASRRDRVTEAFF; CDR3nt: TGTGCCAGCAGACGGGACAGGGTAACTGAAGCTTTCTTT; d_gene: TRBD1; v_gene: TRBV28; j_gene: TRBJ1-1; abundance: -
CDR3aa: CASSLVPRTGRIENEQFF; CDR3nt: TGTGCCAGCAGCTTAGTCCCCCGGACAGGGAGGATAGAGAATGAGCAGTTCTTC; d_gene: TRBD1; v_gene: TRBV13; j_gene: TRBJ2-1; abundance: -
CDR3aa: CASSLVAGGLNYGYTF; CDR3nt: TGTGCCAGCAGCTTAGTGGCAGGGGGCCTCAACTATGGCTACACCTTC; d_gene: TRBD1; v_gene: TRBV7-9; j_gene: TRBJ1-2; abundance: -
CDR3aa: CASSPSLAGGYGYSPPLHF; CDR3nt: TGTGCCAGCAGCCCCTCCCTTGCGGGGGGCTATGGTTATTCGCCACCCCTCCACTTT; d_gene: -; v_gene: TRBV9; j_gene: TRBJ1-6; abundance: -
CDR3aa: CSAEPGLAGDLHEQYF; CDR3nt: TGCAGTGCGGAGCCGGGACTAGCGGGAGATTTACACGAGCAGTACTTC; d_gene: TRBD2; v_gene: TRBV20-1; j_gene: TRBJ2-7; abundance: -
CDR3aa: CSAGAIRGYNEQFF; CDR3nt: TGCAGCGCGGGGGCAATCCGGGGCTACAATGAGCAGTTCTTC; d_gene: -; v_gene: TRBV29-1; j_gene: TRBJ2-1; abundance: -
CDR3aa: CASSQDRLAGGVDTQYF; CDR3nt: TGCGCCAGCAGCCAAGATAGGCTAGCGGGAGGGGTAGATACGCAGTATTTT; d_gene: TRBD2; v_gene: TRBV4-1; j_gene: TRBJ2-3; abundance: few
CDR3aa: CSARGGSGSYNEQFF; CDR3nt: TGCAGTGCTAGGGGGGGGTCAGGTTCCTACAATGAGCAGTTCTTC; d_gene: TRBD2; v_gene: TRBV20-1; j_gene: TRBJ2-1; abundance: -
CDR3aa: CASSMPGSSYEQYF; CDR3nt: TGTGCCAGCAGCATGCCGGGATCTTCCTACGAGCAGTACTTC; d_gene: -; v_gene: TRBV7-2; j_gene: TRBJ2-7; abundance: -
CDR3aa: CASRPRGASTEAFF; CDR3nt: TGTGCCAGCAGGCCGCGTGGGGCCTCCACTGAAGCTTTCTTT; d_gene: -; v_gene: TRBV27; j_gene: TRBJ1-1; abundance: -
CDR3aa: CASSPRGGRSTGTQYF; CDR3nt: TGTGCCAGCAGCCCCCGAGGGGGACGAAGCACAGGTACGCAGTATTTT; d_gene: -; v_gene: TRBV7-3; j_gene: TRBJ2-3; abundance: few
CDR3aa: CASSLTGTGGHEQYF; CDR3nt: TGTGCCAGCAGTCTCACCGGGACAGGGGGCCACGAGCAGTACTTC; d_gene: TRBD1; v_gene: TRBV27; j_gene: TRBJ2-7; abundance: few
CDR3aa: CASSFRGGYYTDTQYF; CDR3nt: TGTGCCAGCAGCTTTCGGGGGGGGTACTACACAGATACGCAGTATTTT; d_gene: TRBD2; v_gene: TRBV7-2; j_gene: TRBJ2-3; abundance: -
CDR3aa: CASSPTKTSYNEQFF; CDR3nt: TGTGCCAGCAGCCCGACAAAAACATCCTACAATGAGCAGTTCTTC; d_gene: -; v_gene: TRBV7-8; j_gene: TRBJ2-1; abundance: -
CDR3aa: CASSSPADMNTEAFF; CDR3nt: TGTGCCAGCAGCTCCCCGGCGGATATGAACACTGAAGCTTTCTTT; d_gene: -; v_gene: TRBV7-9; j_gene: TRBJ1-1; abundance: -
CDR3aa: CASSLMGAGYGYTF; CDR3nt: TGTGCCAGCAGCTTAATGGGGGCGGGCTATGGCTACACCTTC; d_gene: -; v_gene: TRBV7-9; j_gene: TRBJ1-2; abundance: -
CDR3aa: CASSHRPTGGADEKLFF; CDR3nt: TGCGCCAGCAGCCATCGCCCCACCGGGGGGGCGGATGAAAAACTGTTTTTT; d_gene: -; v_gene: TRBV4-1; j_gene: TRBJ1-4; abundance: many
CDR3aa: CASSYVFSRGRRGYEQYF; CDR3nt: TGTGCCAGCAGCTACGTTTTCTCGAGGGGGCGAAGGGGGTACGAGCAGTACTTC; d_gene: TRBD1; v_gene: TRBV28; j_gene: TRBJ2-7; abundance: -
CDR3aa: CASSFGQGAYNEQFF; CDR3nt: TGTGCCAGCAGCTTCGGACAGGGGGCCTACAATGAGCAGTTCTTC; d_gene: TRBD1; v_gene: TRBV7-9; j_gene: TRBJ2-1; abundance: -
CDR3aa: CASSLDLAGGAKNIQYF; CDR3nt: TGTGCCAGCAGCTTAGATCTAGCGGGGGGGGCCAAAAACATTCAGTACTTC; d_gene: TRBD2; v_gene: TRBV11-2; j_gene: TRBJ2-4; abundance: -
CDR3aa: CASSLGGRKNIQYF; CDR3nt: TGTGCCAGCAGTTTAGGGGGCCGCAAAAACATTCAGTACTTC; d_gene: -; v_gene: TRBV12-3/TRBV12-4; j_gene: TRBJ2-4; abundance: few
CDR3aa: CASSQVTDSQETQYF; CDR3nt: TGCGCCAGCAGCCAGGTAACGGACAGCCAAGAGACCCAGTACTTC; d_gene: -; v_gene: TRBV4-1; j_gene: TRBJ2-5; abundance: -
CDR3aa: CASSQDRQGLKVAYEQYF; CDR3nt: TGCGCCAGCAGCCAAGATAGGCAGGGGTTAAAGGTTGCCTACGAGCAGTACTTC; d_gene: -; v_gene: TRBV4-3; j_gene: TRBJ2-7; abundance: many
CDR3aa: CASSQVPVETYGYTF; CDR3nt: TGCGCCAGCAGCCAAGTACCTGTGGAAACCTATGGCTACACCTTC; d_gene: -; v_gene: TRBV4-1; j_gene: TRBJ1-2; abundance: -
CDR3aa: CASRIGQGATAQHF; CDR3nt: TGTGCCAGCAGGATCGGACAGGGGGCGACCGCCCAGCATTTT; d_gene: TRBD1; v_gene: TRBV12-3/TRBV12-4; j_gene: TRBJ1-5; abundance: -
CDR3aa: CSVEGGSSNYNEQFF; CDR3nt: TGCAGCGTTGAGGGGGGTAGTTCGAACTACAATGAGCAGTTCTTC; d_gene: -; v_gene: TRBV29-1; j_gene: TRBJ2-1; abundance: few
CDR3aa: CASSSPGALGTEAFF; CDR3nt: TGTGCCAGCAGCTCACCCGGGGCCCTGGGGACTGAAGCTTTCTTT; d_gene: -; v_gene: TRBV7-2; j_gene: TRBJ1-1; abundance: many